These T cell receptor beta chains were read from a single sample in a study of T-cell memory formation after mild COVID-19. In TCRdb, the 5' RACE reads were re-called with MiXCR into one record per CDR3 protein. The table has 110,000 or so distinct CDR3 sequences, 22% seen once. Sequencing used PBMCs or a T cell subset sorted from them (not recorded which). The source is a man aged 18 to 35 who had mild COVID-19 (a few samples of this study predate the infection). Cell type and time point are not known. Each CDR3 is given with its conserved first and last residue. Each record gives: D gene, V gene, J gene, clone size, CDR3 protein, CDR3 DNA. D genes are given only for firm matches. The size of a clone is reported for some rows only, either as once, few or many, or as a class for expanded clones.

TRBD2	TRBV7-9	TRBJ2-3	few	CASSLGSAGSRTDTQYF	TGTGCCAGCAGCTTAGGGTCAGCGGGGAGTCGCACAGATACGCAGTATTTT
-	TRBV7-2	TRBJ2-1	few	CASSLAPQTRSYNEQFF	TGTGCCAGCAGCTTAGCGCCCCAGACACGCTCCTACAATGAGCAGTTCTTC
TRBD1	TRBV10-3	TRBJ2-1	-	CAISPGPGQEILSGVDEQFF	TGTGCCATCAGTCCTGGCCCCGGACAGGAGATCCTGAGTGGGGTGGATGAGCAGTTCTTC
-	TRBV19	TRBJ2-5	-	CASTEVGAGQETQYF	TGTGCCAGTACCGAGGTAGGGGCAGGACAAGAGACCCAGTACTTC
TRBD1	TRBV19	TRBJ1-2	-	CASRWTGAAYGYTF	TGTGCCAGTAGATGGACAGGAGCCGCCTATGGCTACACCTTC
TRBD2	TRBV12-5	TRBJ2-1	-	CASGLAGGSSYNEQFF	TGTGCTAGTGGTCTAGCGGGGGGGTCCTCCTACAATGAGCAGTTCTTC
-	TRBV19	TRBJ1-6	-	CASNWPGNNSPLHF	TGTGCCAGTAATTGGCCAGGGAATAATTCACCCCTCCACTTT
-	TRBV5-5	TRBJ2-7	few	CASSPGLYEQYF	TGTGCCAGCAGCCCGGGACTCTACGAGCAGTACTTC
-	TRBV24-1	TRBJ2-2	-	CATAPGTAGELFF	TGTGCCACCGCACCCGGGACCGCCGGGGAGCTGTTTTTT
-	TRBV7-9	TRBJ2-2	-	CASSFSTGELFF	TGTGCCAGCAGCTTCTCCACCGGGGAGCTGTTTTTT
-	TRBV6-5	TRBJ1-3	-	CASSSDRPSGNTIYF	TGTGCCAGCAGTTCAGACAGGCCCTCTGGAAACACCATATATTTT
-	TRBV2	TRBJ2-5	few	CASSEGVTYPGTQYF	TGTGCCAGCAGTGAAGGGGTGACTTACCCGGGGACCCAGTACTTC
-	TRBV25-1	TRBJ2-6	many	CASSARTGPVLTF	TGTGCCAGCAGTGCCAGGACGGGGCCGGTCCTGACTTTC
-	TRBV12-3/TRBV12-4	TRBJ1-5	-	CASRTSNQPQHF	TGTGCCAGTCGCACTAGCAATCAGCCCCAGCATTTT
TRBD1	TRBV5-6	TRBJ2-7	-	CASSCDRGLFPYEQYF	TGTGCCAGCAGCTGTGACAGGGGTCTCTTCCCCTACGAGCAGTACTTC
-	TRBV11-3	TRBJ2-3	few	CASSHEDSTQYF	TGTGCCAGCAGCCACGAGGACAGTACGCAGTATTTT
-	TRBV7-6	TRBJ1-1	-	CASRSGEGMNTEAFF	TGTGCCAGCCGGTCCGGCGAGGGGATGAACACTGAAGCTTTCTTT
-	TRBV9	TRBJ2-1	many	CASSPSTSNEQFF	TGTGCCAGCAGCCCGTCAACTTCCAATGAGCAGTTCTTC
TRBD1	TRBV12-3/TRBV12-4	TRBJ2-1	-	CATTKTGTGFYNEQFF	TGTGCCACCACTAAAACCGGGACAGGTTTCTACAATGAGCAGTTCTTC
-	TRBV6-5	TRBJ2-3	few	CASSPEGDTQYF	TGTGCCAGCTCCCCGGAGGGGGATACGCAGTATTTT
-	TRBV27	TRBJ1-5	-	CASSLFGDIDSNQPQHF	TGTGCCAGCAGTTTATTTGGGGACATCGATAGCAATCAGCCCCAGCATTTT
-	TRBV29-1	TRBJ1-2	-	CSVEDPLVPYYGYTF	TGCAGCGTTGAAGATCCCCTGGTTCCTTACTATGGCTACACCTTC
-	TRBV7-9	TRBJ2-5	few	CASSLALEQETQYF	TGTGCCAGCAGCTTAGCTCTGGAGCAAGAGACCCAGTACTTC
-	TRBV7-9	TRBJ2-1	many	CASSHTREYSYNEQFF	TGTGCCAGCAGTCACACCCGGGAATACTCCTACAATGAGCAGTTCTTC
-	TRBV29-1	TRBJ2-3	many	CSVEELRTQTDTQYF	TGCAGCGTTGAAGAATTGCGGACCCAGACAGATACGCAGTATTTT
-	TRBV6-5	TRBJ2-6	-	CASSYSGSGANVLTF	TGTGCCAGCAGTTACTCGGGCTCTGGGGCCAACGTCCTGACTTTC
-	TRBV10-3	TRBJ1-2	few	CAISESGTPDYGYTF	TGTGCCATCAGTGAGTCGGGGACGCCAGATTATGGCTACACCTTC
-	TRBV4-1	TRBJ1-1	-	CASSPTGGGTEAFF	TGCGCCAGCAGCCCGACCGGGGGAGGCACTGAAGCTTTCTTT